Ten or more counts support the clone carrying this TCR beta chain. Antigen specificity is unknown. A universal primer site was added by template switching, and unique molecular identifiers were carried by the cDNA. TCRdb ran MiXCR on the 5' RACE reads and lists one entry per CDR3 protein. Altogether approximately 140,000 distinct CDR3 sequences are present, 3% to 4.5% being singletons, with the ten largest covering more than 7%. This CDR3 has 16 residues. The germline V gene has CDR1 LGHNA and CDR2 YSLEER. The ends were cut back, 0 bases at V and 6 bases at J, with 14 bases in the middle. The sample is drawn from a study of identical twins. Study-wide results and caveats: Twins shared out-of-frame alpha sequences with excess low generation probability. While abundant cord blood beta clonotypes carried fewer insertions, memory repertoires showed no such pattern. Because invariant MAIT and iNKT cells could be present, zero-insertion analyses could be partly confounded.

This TCR was sampled from a man aged 18 to 30 in good health. Source material: memory T cells sorted from blood. V and J are TRBV4-3 and TRBJ1-4; a possible D gene is TRBD1 (6 bases). CDR3 protein: CASSQDIRGAYEKLFF. The CDR3 DNA is TGCGCCAGCAGCCAAGATATCAGGGGCGCGTATGAAAAACTGTTTTTT.